Given below is one T cell receptor beta chain in context. The target antigen is unknown. Amplification used 60 Vbeta primers and 13 Jbeta primers. TCRdb's table, derived via immunoSEQ multiplex PCR, lists solely in-frame clones and lacks some. The sample has about 170,000 clones; roughly 85% are singletons. This sample is drawn from a study of cytomegalovirus exposure and HLA in healthy donors. Findings and caveats of the study: V- and J-gene trimming of TCR beta was linked (in a later analysis) to a missense DCLRE1C variant. Further analysis, carried out later, found HLA-associated TCR beta chains more clonally expanded than equally common other chains.

The CDR3 has 14 residues. Germline V CDR1 and CDR2: SGHRS, YFSETQ. V gave up 4 bases and J gave up 3 bases, with 14 bases separating them. This TCR was recovered from a man in his thirties or forties in good health and CMV-seropositive. The sample comprised PBMCs. The rearrangement links TRBV5-1 to TRBJ2-7; D may be TRBD2 (6 bases). The CDR3 here is CASSLDTRGYEQYV. DNA of the CDR3: TGCGCCAGCAGCCTAGACACGCGGGGCTACGAGCAGTACGTC.